This entry describes one T cell receptor (beta chain). The data were obtained in a study of regulatory T cells in long-lasting Graves disease. In building TCR beta libraries, iRepertoire HTBI primers were used together with Arm-PCR of CDR3 regions. TCRdb processed the multiplex PCR reads anew with MiXCR; each CDR3 protein has one entry. The sample contains about 530,000 distinct CDR3 sequences, about 16% of which appear only once. Germline assignment: CDR1 SGHVS and CDR2 FNYEAQ. V gave up 2 bases and J gave up 4 bases, with 20 bases separating them. This CDR3 has 17 amino acids. Time point specified: newly diagnosed GD, antithyroid drugs for less than 3 months. Following extraction of RNA from PBMCs, that RNA was used to make the TCR library. A further study also used this sample, focusing on T cells in Graves' hyperthyroidism and ophthalmopathy.

This TCR was sampled from a woman aged 35-60 years with Graves disease. The sequenced sample was peripheral blood mononuclear cells (PBMCs), obtained at new diagnosis, from a patient treated with antithyroid drugs. The chain has TRBV7-6 and TRBJ2-5; weak D call: TRBD2 (6 bases). Here the CDR3 reads CASSLYLKGLGGETQYF. The CDR3 DNA follows: TGTGCCAGCAGCTTATATTTAAAGGGCCTGGGGGGAGAGACCCAGTACTTC.